The 6 T cell receptor beta chains reported below all come from one sample, sequenced in a study of neurological immune-mediated disorders. TCRdb itself ran the 5' RACE reads through MiXCR, one entry per CDR3 protein. This table holds tens of thousands of distinct CDR3 sequences, about 5.8% found once. Material for sequencing was CD4+ T cells from blood. The origin of the receptors is a woman in her late teens or twenties with multiple sclerosis.

This clonotype was seen ten or more times. CDR3 bases: TGTGCCAGCAGAAAGGGAGCTGCGAACTATGGCTACACCTTC. Its protein product is CASRKGAANYGYTF. This rearrangement joins TRBV9 to TRBJ1-2; D is ambiguous. The germline V and J ends were trimmed by 5 bases and 2 bases, with 13 bases remaining between them. This CDR3 region has 14 residues. From germline, CDR1 is SGDLS and CDR2 YYNGEE.

This clonotype was counted at least ten times. This rearrangement joins TRBV20-1 to TRBJ2-3, with 8 bases matching TRBD2. The length of the CDR3 is 17 residues. V shed 5 bases, J shed 3 bases, and the junction held 16 bases outside the gene matches. Germline assignment: CDR1 DFQATT and CDR2 SNEGSKA (reference sequence). In DNA form, the CDR3 reads TGCAGTGCTGCCACGGGGAGTAGCGGGATAAGGACAGATACGCAGTATTTT. It encodes CSAATGSSGIRTDTQYF.

Many counts were recorded for this clonotype. The chain carries TRBV12-3 or TRBV12-4 and TRBJ2-6; D perhaps matches TRBD1 (5 bases). Deletions cut 8 bases from V and 0 bases from J, with 14 bases between. The CDR3 runs to 16 residues. This CDR3 is CASRRLGDSGANVLTF. The CDR3 bases are TGTGCCAGCCGCCGGTTAGGGGACTCTGGGGCCAACGTCCTGACTTTC.

This clonotype was found many times. The chain has TRBV6-5 and TRBJ1-5; 8 nucleotides align to TRBD1. This CDR3 comprises 17 residues. Germline V CDR1 and CDR2: MNHEY, SVGAGI. The J segment lost 0 bases and the V segment lost 6 bases, leaving 10 bases of the junction unmatched. The CDR3: CASREQGGGYSNQPQHF. The CDR3 DNA reads TGTGCCAGCAGGGAACAGGGGGGGGGATATAGCAATCAGCCCCAGCATTTT.

Many counts were recorded for this clonotype. CDR3 protein: CASSLGGGSSYNEQFF. The DNA of the CDR3 is TGCGCCAGCAGCTTGGGCGGCGGGAGCTCCTACAATGAGCAGTTCTTC. The rearrangement joins TRBV5-1 to TRBJ2-1, with 7 bases that match TRBD2. This CDR3 is built from 16 residues. Germline V gene data show CDR1 as SGHRS and CDR2 as YFSETQ. V gave up 0 bases and J gave up 0 bases; unmatched junction bases: 3.

This clonotype was picked up many times. The chain combines TRBV5-1 with TRBJ2-5; no reliable D call. There are 17 residues in the CDR3. CDR1 SGHRS and CDR2 YFSETQ come from the germline V gene. The V and J ends lost 0 bases and 2 bases respectively, with 17 bases between them. The CDR3 reads CASSLGPVGRPQETQYF. CDR3 nucleotide sequence: TGCGCCAGCAGCTTGGGGCCTGTGGGCCGCCCACAAGAGACCCAGTACTTC.